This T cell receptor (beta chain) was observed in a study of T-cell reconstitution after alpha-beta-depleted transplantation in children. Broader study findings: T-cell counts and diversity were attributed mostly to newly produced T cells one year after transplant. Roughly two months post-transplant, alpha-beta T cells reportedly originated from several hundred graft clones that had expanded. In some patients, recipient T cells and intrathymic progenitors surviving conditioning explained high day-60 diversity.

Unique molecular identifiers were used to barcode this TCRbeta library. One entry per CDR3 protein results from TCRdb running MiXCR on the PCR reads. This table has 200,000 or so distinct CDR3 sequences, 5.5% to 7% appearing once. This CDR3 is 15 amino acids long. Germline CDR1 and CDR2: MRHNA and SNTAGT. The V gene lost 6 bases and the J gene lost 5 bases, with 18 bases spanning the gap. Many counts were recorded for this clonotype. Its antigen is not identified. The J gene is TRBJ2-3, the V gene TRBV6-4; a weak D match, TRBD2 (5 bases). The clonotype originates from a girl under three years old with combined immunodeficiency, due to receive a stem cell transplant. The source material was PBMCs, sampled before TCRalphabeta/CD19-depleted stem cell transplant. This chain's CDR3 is CASSRWQSGLDTQYF. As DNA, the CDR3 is TGTGCCAGCAGCCGGTGGCAGTCCGGACTAGATACGCAGTATTTT.